This TCR beta chain was captured in a study of blood T cell repertoires in COVID-19. Some clones are missing from TCRdb's copy, which holds only in-frame ones; the method was immunoSEQ multiplex PCR. The sample carries about 140,000 clones, approximately 80% recorded once. The receptor was isolated from a man aged 45-60 years with acute or convalescent COVID-19. The specimen was peripheral blood.

The DNA for the CDR3 is TGTGCCAGCAGTGAAGAAGGGACAGGGATGGGAAACATTCAGTACTTC. Translation: CASSEEGTGMGNIQYF. V and J are TRBV6-1 and TRBJ2-4; 9 bases match TRBD1. Germline V CDR1 and CDR2: MNHNS, SASEGT. Trimming at V came to 1 base and at J to 6 bases, leaving 7 bases not matched to a gene. There are 16 residues in the CDR3.